The 20 T cell receptor beta chains below come from one sample, sequenced in a study of cytomegalovirus exposure and HLA in healthy donors. It was with 60 Vbeta and 13 Jbeta primers that the PCR ran. The assay was immunoSEQ multiplex PCR, and TCRdb's table has in-frame clones only and misses some. This sample has 130,000 to 150,000 clones; 74% occur once, and the top ten carry more than 3.5%. Input material: PBMCs. These TCRs come from a young man in good health and CMV-seropositive.

This sequence joins TRBV7-6 and TRBJ2-2; D ambiguous. The germline V gene has CDR1 SGHVS and CDR2 FNYEAQ. V was trimmed by 0 bases and J by 4 bases, leaving 6 bases between them. The length of the CDR3 is 14 residues. The CDR3 nucleotides are TGTGCCAGCAGCTTAGCCCCTAGCACCGGGGAGCTGTTTTTT. Translating it yields CASSLAPSTGELFF.

V usage is TRBV12-5 and J usage is TRBJ2-1; 9 positions agree with TRBD1. The CDR3 length is 17 residues. Looked up from germline, CDR1 is LGHNT and CDR2 is FRNRAP. V was clipped by 0 bases and J by 4 bases; unmatched bases: 7. The CDR3 loop reads CASGLVRGTGYYNEQFF. Written as DNA, the CDR3 is TGTGCTAGTGGTTTGGTACGAGGGACAGGGTATTACAATGAGCAGTTCTTC.

The CDR3 region has the DNA TGTGCCAGCAGCCCTAGCGGGGGGCGTCCGGGCGAGCAGTACTTC. Its protein is CASSPSGGRPGEQYF. The chain employs TRBV7-9 and TRBJ2-7; TRBD2 matches at 11 bases. From germline, CDR1 is SEHNR and CDR2 FQNEAQ (reference sequence). The length of the CDR3 is 15 residues. Trimming at V came to 5 bases and at J to 6 bases, leaving 9 bases not matched to a gene.

This clone was recorded a few times. The chain recombines TRBV27 with TRBJ2-7, with 9 bases identical to TRBD2. The ends lost 4 bases at V and 1 base at J; junction bases unmatched: 5. CDR3 length: 15 residues. Germline lookup yields CDR1 MNHEY and CDR2 SMNVEV (reference sequence). This CDR3 is CASSSLTSGSYEQYF. The DNA for the CDR3 is TGTGCCAGCAGTTCCTTGACTAGCGGTTCCTACGAGCAGTACTTC.

This chain joins TRBV18 and TRBJ1-1, with D unresolved. The CDR3 spans 13 residues. Germline CDR1 is KGHSH and CDR2 is LQKENI. Trimming removed 8 bases at V and 0 bases at J, with 10 bases between. The CDR3 reads CASEASVNTEAFF. Here the CDR3 DNA reads TGTGCCAGCGAAGCTTCGGTGAACACTGAAGCTTTCTTT.

This sequence joins TRBV7-9 and TRBJ2-3; D remains unclear. In germline, CDR1 is SEHNR, CDR2 FQNEAQ (reference sequence). This CDR3 is built from 15 residues. Trimming cost V 1 base and J 3 bases, with 11 bases left between them. CDR3 loop: CASSLGGPSTDTQYF. Written as DNA, the CDR3 is TGTGCCAGCAGCTTAGGAGGCCCTAGTACAGATACGCAGTATTTT.

The chain uses TRBV30 and TRBJ2-7, with D maybe TRBD1 (6 bases). V lost 0 bases and J 3 bases, leaving 18 bases between the germline ends. This CDR3 comprises 16 residues. Germline CDR1 is GTSNPN and CDR2 is SVGIG (reference sequence). This CDR3 reads CAWSVITGNGVYEQYF. In DNA form, the CDR3 reads TGTGCCTGGAGTGTTATAACAGGGAATGGGGTCTACGAGCAGTACTTC.

The chain employs TRBV18 and TRBJ2-3; 9 bases agree with TRBD1. Trimming took 1 base from V and 5 from J; bases not matched to a gene: 1. CDR3 length: 14 residues. CDR1 and CDR2 (germline): KGHSH, LQKENI. This CDR3 reads CASSPRTGEDTQYF. CDR3 in DNA: TGTGCCAGCTCACCACGGACAGGGGAAGATACGCAGTATTTT. The whole variable domain, filled in from reference TRBV18 and TRBJ2-3, reads NAGVMQNPRHLVRRRGQEARLRCSPMKGHSHVYWYRQLPEEGLKFMVYLQKENIIDESGMPKERFSAEFPKEGPSILRIQQVVRGDSAAYFCASSPRTGEDTQYFGPGTRLTVL.

This rearrangement joins TRBV11-2 to TRBJ2-1; tentatively, D is TRBD2 (5 bases). CDR1 is SGHAT and CDR2 is FQNNGV in the germline V gene. Trimming removed 0 bases from V and 3 bases from J, with 9 bases in between. The CDR3 runs to 15 residues. The DNA of the CDR3 is TGTGCCAGCAGCTTAGAACCAGACTACTACAATGAGCAGTTCTTC. Protein: CASSLEPDYYNEQFF.

This clone was recorded a few times. The chain is built from TRBV2 and TRBJ2-7; D might be TRBD1 (6 bases). Germline-derived CDR1 and CDR2 are SNHLY and FYNNEI. V was clipped by 6 bases and J by 0 bases, with 15 bases between them. The CDR3 has 15 residues. CDR3 sequence reads: CASRKTYRASYEQYF. For the CDR3, the DNA is TGTGCCAGCAGGAAAACATACAGGGCCTCCTACGAGCAGTACTTC.

This clone has a single count. The rearrangement joins TRBV5-4 to TRBJ1-2; 11 bases map to TRBD1. Germline CDR1 reads SGHNT; CDR2 reads YYREEE (reference sequence). This CDR3 is 13 amino acids long. The junction had 1 base not matched to a gene; V was cut back by 7 bases and J by 2 bases. The CDR3 DNA sequence: TGTGCCAGCTGGACAGGGGGCAACTATGGCTACACCTTC. It specifies CASWTGGNYGYTF.

This sequence joins TRBV2 and TRBJ1-1, with TRBD1 matching over 9 bases. In germline, CDR1 is SNHLY, CDR2 FYNNEI. With V trimmed by 6 bases and J by 5 bases, 10 bases remained unmatched. This CDR3 spans 15 amino acids. For the CDR3, the DNA is TGTGCCAGCAGCGTCGGGACAGGGCGGCGGACTGAAGCTTTCTTT. As protein: CASSVGTGRRTEAFF.

The chain uses TRBV11-3 and TRBJ2-3; a possible D gene is TRBD2 (6 bases). Deletions cut 5 bases from V and 6 bases from J, with 18 bases between. The CDR3 has 15 residues. CDR1 and CDR2 from the germline V gene are SGHNT and YENEEA. The CDR3 loop reads CASSASPGSGDTQYF. In DNA, the CDR3 is TGTGCCAGCAGCGCCTCCCCAGGGAGCGGGGATACGCAGTATTTT.

The rearrangement joins TRBV2 to TRBJ2-7; the match to TRBD2 covers 8 bases. The CDR3 length is 14 residues. Looked up from germline, CDR1 is SNHLY and CDR2 is FYNNEI. The junction had 9 bases not matched to a gene; V was cut back by 6 bases and J by 5 bases. This CDR3 is CASRTRLAKNEQYF. The CDR3 bases are TGTGCCAGCAGGACGCGACTAGCGAAGAACGAGCAGTACTTC.

The chain couples TRBV9 to TRBJ2-6; 7 bases line up with TRBD1. J lost 6 bases, V lost 6 bases, and 18 bases had no gene match. The germline V gene has CDR1 SGDLS and CDR2 YYNGEE. The CDR3 totals 18 residues. The CDR3 DNA reads as TGTGCCAGCACCTTCCGGGACAGCTCGTTTACGGAGGCCAACGTCCTGACTTTC. Translated: CASTFRDSSFTEANVLTF.

This clone has only a few counts. The V gene is TRBV6-1, the J gene TRBJ2-4; a weak D match, TRBD1 (6 bases). Trimming took off 7 bases at V and 1 base at J, with 11 bases between the two ends. The CDR3 has 14 residues. Germline-derived CDR1 and CDR2 are MNHNS and SASEGT. The CDR3 DNA follows: TGTGCCAGCAAACAGGGTTTGGCCAAAAACATTCAGTACTTC. This sequence encodes CASKQGLAKNIQYF.

The chain is built from TRBV7-2 and TRBJ1-4; D remains ambiguous. The V gene lost 4 bases and the J gene lost 5 bases, with 8 bases spanning the gap. Germline assignment: CDR1 SGHTA and CDR2 FQGNSA. This CDR3 comprises 13 residues. This CDR3 reads CASSSSLNEKLFF. Here the CDR3 DNA reads TGTGCCAGCAGCTCGTCCTTAAATGAAAAACTGTTTTTT.

The chain carries TRBV5-4 and TRBJ2-7, with D maybe TRBD1 (5 bases). CDR1 is SGHNT, CDR2 YYREEE, per germline (reference sequence). CDR3 size: 14 residues. The V end lost 2 bases, the J end lost 4 bases, and 13 bases lay between the germline ends. The CDR3 is CASSFGRDSYEQYF. The CDR3, as DNA: TGTGCCAGCAGCTTTGGCAGGGATTCTTACGAGCAGTACTTC. Full variable domain (missing parts from reference TRBV5-4 and TRBJ2-7): ETGVTQSPTHLIKTRGQQVTLRCSSQSGHNTVSWYQQALGQGPQFIFQYYREEENGRGNFPPRFSGLQFPNYSSELNVNALELDDSALYLCASSFGRDSYEQYFGPGTRLTVT.

The V and J genes are TRBV6-6 and TRBJ2-7; 8 bases fit TRBD1. The CDR3 is made up of 14 amino acids. Germline V lookup: CDR1 MNHNY, CDR2 SVGAGI (reference sequence). The ends lost 8 bases at V and 2 bases at J; junction bases unmatched: 8. The CDR3 sequence is CASHGGTGAYEQYF. Here the CDR3 DNA reads TGTGCCAGCCATGGCGGGACAGGAGCCTACGAGCAGTACTTC.

The chain uses TRBV15 and TRBJ2-1; 11 bases map to TRBD2. The CDR3 covers 18 residues. Germline CDR1 is LNHNV and CDR2 is YYDKDF (reference sequence). V lost 1 base, J lost 0 bases, and 5 bases stayed unmatched. DNA for the CDR3: TGTGCCACCAGCAGAGGTAGCGGGGGGGCGAGCTCCTACAATGAGCAGTTCTTC. Amino acid sequence: CATSRGSGGASSYNEQFF.